This TCR beta chain was sequenced for a study of blood T cells in healthy people across ages. For the study at large: About one barcoded TCR beta cDNA was captured per two T cells. Study-level results: There were more naive CD4+ cells and higher diversity in long-lived donors than in aged donors. In these data, TCR beta diversity tracked strongly with naive T cell percentage.

The CDR3 extends over 15 amino acids. Between the trimmed V and J ends, which lost 4 bases and 6 bases, there was a span of 19 bases. Germline loops: CDR1 SGHNT, CDR2 YYREEE (reference sequence). The use of a sample-barcoded 5' primer and a J-beta primer mix characterized a second PCR of roughly 6 to 11 cycles. TCRdb re-called the 5' RACE reads through MiXCR, storing one row per CDR3 protein. Of about 670,000 distinct CDR3 sequences listed, around 43% are singletons. Notes on this clonotype: What it recognizes is unknown.

The rearrangement uses TRBV5-4 and TRBJ1-2; no clear D. The sequence came from a man older than 75 in good health. Sequenced input: blood. CDR3 nucleotides: TGTGCCAGCAGCGTTCAGCAACCGGGCAGAGATGGCTACACCTTC. Protein product: CASSVQQPGRDGYTF.